This T cell receptor beta chain was retrieved from a study of Graves' ophthalmopathy and Graves' hyperthyroidism. The study's findings and limits: Among expanded thyroid clonotypes above 0.001 frequency, most also occurred in blood. A roughly 80% specificity and 87.88% sensitivity were achieved by a 13-signature model that separated ophthalmopathy from stable hyperthyroidism.

This clonotype has just a few counts. Antigen unknown. Transcripts of RNA were the source for amplifying TCR beta CDR3 regions. The first round was an RT-PCR with HTBI primers, and the second round was a multiplex PCR. TCRdb analysed the multiplex PCR reads with MiXCR anew, one entry per CDR3 protein. Here the sample spans approximately 540,000 distinct CDR3 sequences, 39% being singletons. No donor had other autoimmune disease, uncontrolled infection, pregnancy or lactation. Thyroid ultrasound, orbital computed tomography, TRAb, serum thyroxine and clinical symptoms formed the basis of diagnosis. The sequence came from an adult man with Graves' hyperthyroidism. The sample taken for sequencing was peripheral blood or thyroid tissue (not recorded which).

CDR3 in DNA: TGTGCCAGCAGCCATCTGGGACTAGCGGGTCTAGAGACCCAGTACTTC. Its translation: CASSHLGLAGLETQYF. The genes are TRBV9 and TRBJ2-5; the match to TRBD2 covers 12 bases. V lost 4 bases and J lost 4; bases outside the gene matches: 8. The CDR3 has 16 amino acids. The germline V gene has CDR1 SGDLS and CDR2 YYNGEE.